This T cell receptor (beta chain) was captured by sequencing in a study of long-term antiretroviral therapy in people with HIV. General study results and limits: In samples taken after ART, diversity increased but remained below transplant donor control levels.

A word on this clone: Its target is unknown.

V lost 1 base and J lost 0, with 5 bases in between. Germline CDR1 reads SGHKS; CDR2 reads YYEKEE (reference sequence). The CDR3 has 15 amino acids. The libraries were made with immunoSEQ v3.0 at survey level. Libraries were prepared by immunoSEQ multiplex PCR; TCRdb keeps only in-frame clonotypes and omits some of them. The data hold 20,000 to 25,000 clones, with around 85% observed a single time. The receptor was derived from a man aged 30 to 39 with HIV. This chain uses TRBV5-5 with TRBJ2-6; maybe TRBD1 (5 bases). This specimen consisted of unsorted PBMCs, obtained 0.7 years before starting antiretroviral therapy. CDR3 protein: CASSLRGSGANVLTF. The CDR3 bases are TGTGCCAGCAGCTTGAGGGGCTCTGGGGCCAACGTCCTGACTTTC. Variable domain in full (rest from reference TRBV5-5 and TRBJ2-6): DAGVTQSPTHLIKTRGQQVTLRCSPISGHKSVSWYQQVLGQGPQFIFQYYEKEERGRGNFPDRFSARQFPNYSSELNVNALLLGDSALYLCASSLRGSGANVLTFGAGSRLTVL.